This TCR beta chain comes out of a study of T cell responses to AZD1222 COVID-19 vaccine. Produced via immunoSEQ multiplex PCR; TCRdb's table is partial and in-frame only. The sample yields under 150,000 clones, less than 95% seen once. In germline, CDR1 is SGHNT, CDR2 YENEEA. This CDR3 contains 16 residues. The V end lost 4 bases, the J end lost 3 bases, and 18 bases lay between the germline ends. This chain joins TRBV11-3 and TRBJ2-5, with D tentatively TRBD1 or TRBD2 (6 bases each). The sequence was collected from an adult in good health. Material: peripheral blood, obtained on day 0 of AZD1222 vaccination. The CDR3 reads CASSSRGERTKETQYF. Here the CDR3 DNA reads TGTGCCAGCAGCTCTAGGGGGGAGCGGACAAAAGAGACCCAGTACTTC. The entire variable domain, with the rest obtained from reference TRBV11-3 and TRBJ2-5, is as follows: EAGVVQSPRYKIIEKKQPVAFWCNPISGHNTLYWYLQNLGQGPELLIRYENEEAVDDSQLPKDRFSAERLKGVDSTLKIQPAELGDSAVYLCASSSRGERTKETQYFGPGTRLLVL.